This T cell receptor (beta chain) was sequenced in a study of blood T cell repertoires in COVID-19. About the research overall: Acute-phase and convalescent COVID-19 samples originated in the United States, Italy and Spain. PBMCs, B-cell-depleted T cells, or T cells were the source of the cDNA or gDNA that made up the material.

This CDR3 contains 13 residues. CDR1 is MNHEY and CDR2 is SVGAGI in the germline V gene. The junction had 5 bases not matched to a gene; V was cut back by 8 bases and J by 4 bases. In the authors' workflow: Using reference gene primer amplification, nucleated cell counts were estimated. TCRdb's table, derived via immunoSEQ multiplex PCR, lists solely in-frame clones and lacks some. Clonal size and the V and J genes are those of that table, whereas D and trimming came from the DNA. The sample gives roughly 42,000 clones, about 85% of which show up once; approximately 13% is in the top ten. Sequenced input: peripheral blood. The rearrangement uses TRBV6-5 and TRBJ1-1, with TRBD1 matching 9 bases. This sequence was found in a woman between 65 and 79 years old in a cohort sampled during active COVID-19. The CDR3 sequence: CASEQGAGTEAFF. Written as DNA, the CDR3 is TGTGCCAGCGAACAGGGGGCAGGCACTGAAGCTTTCTTT.